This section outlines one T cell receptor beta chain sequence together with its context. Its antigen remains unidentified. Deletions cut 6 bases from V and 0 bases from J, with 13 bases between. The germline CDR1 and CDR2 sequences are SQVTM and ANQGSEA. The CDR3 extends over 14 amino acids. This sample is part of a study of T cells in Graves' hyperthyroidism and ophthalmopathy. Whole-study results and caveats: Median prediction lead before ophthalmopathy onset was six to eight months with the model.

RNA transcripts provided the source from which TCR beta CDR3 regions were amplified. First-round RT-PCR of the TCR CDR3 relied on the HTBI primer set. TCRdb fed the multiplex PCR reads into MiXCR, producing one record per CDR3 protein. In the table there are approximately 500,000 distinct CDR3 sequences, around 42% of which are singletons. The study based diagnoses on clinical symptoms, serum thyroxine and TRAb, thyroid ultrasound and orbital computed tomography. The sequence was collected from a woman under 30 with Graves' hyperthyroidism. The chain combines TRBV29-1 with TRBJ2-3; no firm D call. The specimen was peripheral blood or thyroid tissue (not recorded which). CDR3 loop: CSVWSTSSTDTQYF. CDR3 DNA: TGCAGCGTATGGAGTACCTCAAGCACAGATACGCAGTATTTT.